The 3 T cell receptor beta chains below all came from one sample that was sequenced in a study of T cells after yellow fever vaccination. TCRdb re-derived calls from the 5' RACE reads in MiXCR, one entry per CDR3 protein. The sample gives roughly 4,800 distinct CDR3 sequences, under 10% of which show up once; around 1.5% is in the top ten. The material sequenced was PBMCs, either bulk or a sorted T-cell subset (CD4+, CD8+, memory, or dextramer-sorted; not recorded which), taken 15 days after the yellow fever booster vaccination. These receptor sequences come from a man under 40 who received the YFV17D yellow fever vaccine.

In this sample, this clonotype is medium-sized. This chain links TRBV5-4 with TRBJ1-1; TRBD1 is a possible D gene (6 bases). Germline V CDR1 and CDR2: SGHNT, YYREEE (reference sequence). The CDR3 runs 15 residues. The ends were cut back, 0 bases at V and 3 bases at J, with 12 bases in the middle. This CDR3 reads CASSLARTAYTEAFF. For the CDR3, the DNA is TGTGCCAGCAGCTTGGCTCGGACAGCTTACACTGAAGCTTTCTTT.

Sample share makes this clonotype medium-sized. The chain links TRBV25-1 to TRBJ2-7; a weak D match, TRBD1 (7 bases). The germline CDR1 and CDR2 sequences are MGHDK and SYGVNS. V was clipped by 7 bases and J by 6 bases, with 13 bases between them. The CDR3 length is 12 residues. The CDR3 DNA sequence: TGTGCCAGCATGGAGGGGGCGGGCGAGCAGTACTTC. This gives the protein CASMEGAGEQYF.

This clonotype was counted a few times. The chain combines TRBV6-1 with TRBJ1-4; the D is unclear. The V end was cut by 6 bases, the J end by 5 bases, with 13 bases between. Germline CDR1 reads MNHNS; CDR2 reads SASEGT. This CDR3 region has 14 residues. CDR3 nucleotide sequence: TGTGCCAGCAGGATGACATATTCGAATGAAAAACTGTTTTTT. Translated, it gives CASRMTYSNEKLFF.